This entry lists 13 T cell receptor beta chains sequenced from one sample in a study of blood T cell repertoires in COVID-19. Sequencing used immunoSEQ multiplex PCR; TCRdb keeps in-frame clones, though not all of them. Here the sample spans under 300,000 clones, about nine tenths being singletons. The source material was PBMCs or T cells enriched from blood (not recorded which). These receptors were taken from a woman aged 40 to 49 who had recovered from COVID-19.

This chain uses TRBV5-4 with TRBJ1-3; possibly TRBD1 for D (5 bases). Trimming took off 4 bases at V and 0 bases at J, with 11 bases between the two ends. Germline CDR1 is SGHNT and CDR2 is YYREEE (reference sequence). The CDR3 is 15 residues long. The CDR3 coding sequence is TGTGCCAGCAGCCGGGACGGGGGCTCTGGAAACACCATATATTTT. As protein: CASSRDGGSGNTIYF.

The CDR3 DNA follows: TGTGCCACCACCAGTGGCACTGAAGCTTTCTTT. It yields the protein CATTSGTEAFF. This chain uses TRBV12-3 or TRBV12-4 with TRBJ1-1; D is uncertain. CDR3 length equals 11 residues. V was shortened by 10 bases and J by 4 bases, with 10 bases between the two germline ends.

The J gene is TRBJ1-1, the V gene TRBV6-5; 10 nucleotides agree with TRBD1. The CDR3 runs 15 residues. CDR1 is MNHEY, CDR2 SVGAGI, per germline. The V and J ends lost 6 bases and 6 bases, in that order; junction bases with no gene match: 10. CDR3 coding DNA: TGTGCCAGCAGGCCCGACAGGGGGCAGGTCGCTGAAGCTTTCTTT. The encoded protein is CASRPDRGQVAEAFF.

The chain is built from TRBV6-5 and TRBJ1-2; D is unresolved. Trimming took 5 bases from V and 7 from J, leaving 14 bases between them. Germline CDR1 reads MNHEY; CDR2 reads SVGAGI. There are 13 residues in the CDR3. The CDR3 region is CASSLGSEGGYTF. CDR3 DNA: TGTGCCAGCAGTCTCGGGAGCGAGGGTGGCTACACCTTC.

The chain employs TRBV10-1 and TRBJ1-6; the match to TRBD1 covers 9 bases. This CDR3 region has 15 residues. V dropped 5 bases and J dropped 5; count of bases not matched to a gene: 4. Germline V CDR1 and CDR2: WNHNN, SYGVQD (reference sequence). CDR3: CASSLGTGNNSPLHF. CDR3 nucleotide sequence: TGCGCCAGCAGTCTTGGGACAGGGAATAATTCACCCCTCCACTTT.

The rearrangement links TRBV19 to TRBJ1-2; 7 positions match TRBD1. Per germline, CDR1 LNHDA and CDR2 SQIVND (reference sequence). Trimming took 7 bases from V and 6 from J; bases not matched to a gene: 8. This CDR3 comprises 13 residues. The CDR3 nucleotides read TGTGCCAGTAAGGAGACAGGGACCGATGGCTACACCTTC. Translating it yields CASKETGTDGYTF.

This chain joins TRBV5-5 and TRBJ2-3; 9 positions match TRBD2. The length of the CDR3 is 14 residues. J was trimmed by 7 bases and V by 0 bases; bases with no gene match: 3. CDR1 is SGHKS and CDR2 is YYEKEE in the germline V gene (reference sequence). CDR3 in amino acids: CASSLVAGDHTQYF. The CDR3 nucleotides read TGTGCCAGCAGCTTGGTAGCGGGGGATCATACGCAGTATTTT.

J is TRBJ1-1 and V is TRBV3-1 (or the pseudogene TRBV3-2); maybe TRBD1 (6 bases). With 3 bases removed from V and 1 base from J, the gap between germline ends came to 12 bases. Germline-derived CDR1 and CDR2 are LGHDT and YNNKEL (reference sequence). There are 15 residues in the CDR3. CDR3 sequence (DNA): TGTGCCAGCAGCCATAGGGGAGGGGGGAACACTGAAGCTTTCTTT. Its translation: CASSHRGGGNTEAFF.

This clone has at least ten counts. CDR3 region: CASSSGVGRHSPLHF. The CDR3 DNA is TGTGCCAGCAGCTCAGGGGTTGGGAGACATTCACCCCTCCACTTT. V gene TRBV7-9 combines with J gene TRBJ1-6; D might be TRBD1 (6 bases). CDR1 and CDR2 (germline): SEHNR, FQNEAQ (reference sequence). Trimming shortened V by 4 bases and J by 8 bases, and 15 bases separated the two germline ends. The CDR3 loop spans 15 amino acids.

The CDR3 loop reads CASSFRTQETQYF. As DNA, the CDR3 is TGTGCCAGCAGTTTCAGAACCCAAGAGACCCAGTACTTC. The rearrangement joins TRBV28 to TRBJ2-5; D is unclear. The length of the CDR3 is 13 residues. The V end lost 3 bases, the J end lost 1 base, and 6 bases lay between the germline ends. Germline V CDR1 and CDR2: MDHEN, SYDVKM.

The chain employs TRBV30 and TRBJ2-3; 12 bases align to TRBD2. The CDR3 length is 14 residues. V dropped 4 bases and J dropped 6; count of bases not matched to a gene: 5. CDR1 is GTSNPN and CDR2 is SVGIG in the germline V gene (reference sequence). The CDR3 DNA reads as TGTGCCTGGAATCTAGCGGGGGGGCGCGATACGCAGTATTTT. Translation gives CAWNLAGGRDTQYF.

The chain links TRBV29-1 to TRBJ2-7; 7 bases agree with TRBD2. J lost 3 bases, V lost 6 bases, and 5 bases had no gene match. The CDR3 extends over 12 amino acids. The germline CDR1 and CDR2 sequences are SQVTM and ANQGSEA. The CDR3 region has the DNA TGCAGCGTCGCACGGGGGGTCTACGAGCAGTACTTC. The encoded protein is CSVARGVYEQYF.

Here the CDR3 DNA reads TGTGCCAGCAGTTACAACTCGGGGGGGGCATACAATGAGCAGTTCTTC. Encoded protein: CASSYNSGGAYNEQFF. The chain joins TRBV6-5 to TRBJ2-1; 8 bases are shared with TRBD2. The germline V gene encodes CDR1 MNHEY and CDR2 SVGAGI. CDR3 length: 16 amino acids. V trimming: 2 bases; J trimming: 4 bases; junction bases outside the gene matches: 7.